This T cell receptor beta chain was sequenced for a study of CD8 T cells in ankylosing spondylitis. This CDR3 contains 10 residues. V lost 7 bases, J lost 7 bases, and 10 bases lay in between. CDR1 and CDR2 (germline): SQVTM, ANQGSEA. Quantitative molecular-barcoded 5'-RACE generated the TCR beta libraries. TCRdb called the 5' RACE reads again in MiXCR, with one record for every CDR3 protein. Here the sample spans approximately 250,000 distinct CDR3 sequences, around 8% being singletons. This clonotype was seen at least ten times. The gene calls are TRBV29-1 and TRBJ1-1; D is uncertain. Sequences were obtained from blood, either unsorted or a sorted T cell fraction (not recorded which). The TCR comes from a female donor with ankylosing spondylitis or in good health (not recorded which). CDR3 sequence: CSARADEAFF. Here the CDR3 DNA reads TGCAGCGCAAGGGCGGATGAAGCTTTCTTT.